This T cell receptor (beta chain) was identified during a study of cytomegalovirus exposure and HLA in healthy donors. Findings of the study overall: Association of approximately 16,000 TCR beta sequences with HLA alleles was found at 0.05 false discovery rate in a later analysis. Reportedly, a later analysis found an Asian-associated ancestry cluster had fewer N-insertions than the approximately 600-donor mean.

For this clone: The antigen remains unidentified.

The PCR contained 60 Vbeta and 13 Jbeta primers. Here immunoSEQ multiplex PCR was the method, and the copy in TCRdb shows in-frame clones only, minus some. The table lists 150,000 to 200,000 clones. This clonotype originated in a woman aged 60-75 years in good health and CMV-seronegative. The sample taken for sequencing was PBMCs.

The CDR3 DNA is TGTGCCAGCAGCCGACTTATGGGCAATCAGCCCCAGCATTTT. It yields the protein CASSRLMGNQPQHF. V gene TRBV2 combines with J gene TRBJ1-5; no reliable D call. The CDR3 sequence is 14 residues long. CDR1 and CDR2 (germline): SNHLY, FYNNEI. V shed 6 bases and J shed 2 bases, with 11 bases lying between them. Combining the CDR3 with reference TRBV2 and TRBJ1-5 gives the whole variable domain EPEVTQTPSHQVTQMGQEVILRCVPISNHLYFYWYRQILGQKVEFLVSFYNNEISEKSEIFDDQFSVERPDGSNFTLKIRSTKLEDSAMYFCASSRLMGNQPQHFGDGTRLSIL.